This passage covers 20 T cell receptor beta chains from one sample sequenced in a study of OX40 agonist ivuxolimab in advanced cancers. The repertoire was sequenced with immunoSEQ multiplex PCR; TCRdb's copy has only in-frame clones and lacks some. Here the sample spans over 45,000 clones, 88% being singletons. The specimen was CD4+ or CD8+ T cells sorted from blood, collected in a trial of the OX40 agonist ivuxolimab. The receptors were sampled from an adult with an advanced solid tumor such as melanoma, head and neck, liver or kidney cancer.

The gene calls are TRBV7-7 and TRBJ1-2; D possibly corresponds to TRBD1 (6 bases). Germline V CDR1 and CDR2: SSHAT, FNYEAQ (reference sequence). The CDR3 runs to 15 residues. Trimming cost V 3 bases and J 7 bases, with 18 bases left between them. CDR3 DNA sequence: TGTGCCAGCAGCTTCGGGCAGGGGACGTTCGGTGGCTACACCTTC. Translation gives CASSFGQGTFGGYTF.

This chain uses TRBV5-1 with TRBJ2-2, with TRBD1 matching 12 bases. The V and J ends lost 3 bases and 5 bases, in that order; junction bases with no gene match: 2. The CDR3 is 15 amino acids. Germline V gene lookup returns CDR1 SGHRS and CDR2 YFSETQ. CDR3 protein: CASSSGQGATGELFF. Written as DNA, the CDR3 is TGCGCCAGCAGCTCGGGACAGGGGGCAACCGGGGAGCTGTTTTTT.

This chain connects TRBV29-1 to TRBJ2-7; D might be TRBD2 (6 bases). This CDR3 contains 14 residues. CDR1 and CDR2 from the germline V gene are SQVTM and ANQGSEA. V lost 7 bases, J lost 3 bases, and 19 bases lay in between. DNA of the CDR3: TGCAGCGCCATGCCCGGTGCGGGGCTCTACGAGCAGTACTTC. This codes for CSAMPGAGLYEQYF.

This clone appeared a few times. The chain is built from TRBV28 and TRBJ1-2; D possibly corresponds to TRBD1 (5 bases). Germline-derived CDR1 and CDR2 are MDHEN and SYDVKM. V dropped 4 bases and J dropped 2 bases, with 17 bases sitting between them. The CDR3 runs to 16 residues. The CDR3 DNA follows: TGTGCCAGCAGTTATGGGGCGGTCAGGGTAAACTATGGCTACACCTTC. Translating it yields CASSYGAVRVNYGYTF.

The chain is built from TRBV19 and TRBJ1-2, with D tentatively TRBD1 (5 bases). The length of the CDR3 is 14 residues. Germline-derived CDR1 and CDR2 are LNHDA and SQIVND (reference sequence). V dropped 3 bases and J dropped 8 bases, with 16 bases sitting between them. The CDR3: CASSIVNQGRGYTF. The DNA for the CDR3 is TGTGCCAGTAGTATCGTAAATCAGGGACGCGGCTACACCTTC.

V is TRBV7-8 and J is TRBJ2-3; 16 nucleotides align to TRBD2. The CDR3 covers 17 residues. Germline V gene data show CDR1 as SGHVS and CDR2 as FQNEAQ. With V trimmed by 5 bases and J by 5 bases, 7 bases remained unmatched. CDR3 nucleotide sequence: TGTGCCAGCAGCCCGGGGACTAGCGGGAGGGCTCAAGATACGCAGTATTTT. Amino acid sequence: CASSPGTSGRAQDTQYF.

V is TRBV5-1 and J is TRBJ2-2; 8 bases agree with TRBD1. This CDR3 comprises 15 residues. Germline V CDR1 and CDR2: SGHRS, YFSETQ. Trimming at V came to 3 bases and at J to 4 bases, leaving 5 bases not matched to a gene. For the CDR3, the DNA is TGCGCCAGCAGCTCCGGGACAGGAGTCACCGGGGAGCTGTTTTTT. It encodes CASSSGTGVTGELFF.

The J gene is TRBJ2-3, the V gene TRBV28; D may be TRBD1 (7 bases). Germline CDR1 is MDHEN and CDR2 is SYDVKM. This CDR3 is built from 14 residues. V dropped 7 bases and J dropped 4 bases, with 15 bases sitting between them. The DNA of the CDR3 is TGTGCCAGCATCAGGCAGGGGGGCGCAGATACGCAGTATTTT. Amino acid sequence: CASIRQGGADTQYF.

In this sample, this clone turned up a few times. The chain links TRBV27 to TRBJ1-6, with TRBD1 as a possible D gene (6 bases). The length of the CDR3 is 13 residues. Germline V gene data show CDR1 as MNHEY and CDR2 as SMNVEV (reference sequence). V lost 3 bases and J 9 bases, leaving 9 bases between the germline ends. In nucleotides, the CDR3 is TGTGCCAGCAGTTTCAGGGGTCGTTCACCCCTCCACTTT. Its translation is CASSFRGRSPLHF.

The chain joins TRBV28 to TRBJ2-5, with 9 bases that match TRBD2. The last part of the DNA fits TRBJ2-7 better; the J call may be wrong. CDR1 MDHEN and CDR2 SYDVKM come from the germline V gene. CDR3 length: 15 amino acids. This CDR3 reads CASSLILAGAYEQYF. The CDR3 DNA sequence: TGTGCCAGCAGTTTAATATTAGCGGGAGCCTACGAGCAGTACTTC.

The V call is TRBV18, the J call TRBJ2-5; 9 positions match TRBD1. The tail of the sequence fits TRBJ2-7 better, so the J call may be wrong. CDR3 length: 13 residues. Germline V gene data show CDR1 as KGHSH and CDR2 as LQKENI. CDR3 nucleotides: TGTGCCAGCTCACAACAGGGGGCCGACGAGCAGTACTTC. Its translation: CASSQQGADEQYF.

The chain uses TRBV7-8 and TRBJ2-1; D remains unclear. The CDR3 contains 13 residues. Per the germline V gene, CDR1 is SGHVS and CDR2 is FQNEAQ. The ends were cut back, 4 bases at V and 4 bases at J, with 8 bases in the middle. CDR3 sequence (DNA): TGTGCCAGCAGCTCTGACTTGTACAATGAGCAGTTCTTC. Translating it yields CASSSDLYNEQFF.

The genes are TRBV5-6 and TRBJ2-1; maybe TRBD2 (7 bases). CDR3 length: 14 residues. Trimming removed 0 bases at V and 9 bases at J, with 13 bases between. CDR1 SGHDT and CDR2 YYEEEE come from the germline V gene. CDR3 coding DNA: TGTGCCAGCAGCTTGGTATGGGGGGGCGGTGAGCAGTTCTTC. Its translation: CASSLVWGGGEQFF.

The chain links TRBV7-6 to TRBJ2-3, with TRBD2 matching over 14 bases. J lost 8 bases, V lost 0 bases, and 4 bases had no gene match. CDR1 is SGHVS and CDR2 is FNYEAQ in the germline V gene. The CDR3 runs to 16 residues. This CDR3 is CASSLAGTSGSGTQYF. CDR3 in DNA: TGTGCCAGCAGCTTAGCTGGGACTAGCGGGAGTGGTACGCAGTATTTT.

The J gene is TRBJ2-1, the V gene TRBV18; D not resolved. The CDR3 runs 14 residues. Germline V gives CDR1 KGHSH, CDR2 LQKENI. With 1 base removed from V and 0 bases from J, the gap between germline ends came to 4 bases. CDR3 loop: CASSPRDSYNEQFF. DNA for the CDR3: TGTGCCAGCTCACCACGGGACTCCTACAATGAGCAGTTCTTC.

V and J are TRBV27 and TRBJ2-6; D is undetermined. The CDR3 consists of 17 residues. V lost 7 bases to trimming and J lost 0 bases, with 16 bases between them. Germline CDR1 and CDR2: MNHEY and SMNVEV (reference sequence). The CDR3 loop is CASTNRPPSSGANVLTF. The CDR3 DNA reads as TGTGCCAGCACCAACCGGCCACCCAGCTCTGGGGCCAACGTCCTGACTTTC.

The genes are TRBV30 and TRBJ1-2; 11 nucleotides match TRBD1. Germline loops: CDR1 GTSNPN, CDR2 SVGIG (reference sequence). The CDR3 sequence is 13 residues long. The V and J ends lost 2 bases and 8 bases, in that order; junction bases with no gene match: 4. CDR3: CAWSWTGGKGYTF. In DNA, the CDR3 is TGTGCCTGGAGTTGGACAGGGGGCAAGGGCTACACCTTC. The variable domain in full, completed from reference TRBV30 and TRBJ1-2, reads SQTIHQWPATLVQPVGSPLSLECTVEGTSNPNLYWYRQAAGRGLQLLFYSVGIGQISSEVPQNLSASRPQDRQFILSSKKLLLSDSGFYLCAWSWTGGKGYTFGSGTRLTVV.

The chain combines TRBV4-3 with TRBJ2-5; perhaps TRBD1 as D (6 bases). Trimming took off 0 bases at V and 4 bases at J, with 9 bases between the two ends. Germline V gene data show CDR1 as LGHNA and CDR2 as YSLEER. This CDR3 is 14 amino acids long. CDR3 amino acids: CASSQENRAETQYF. The CDR3 DNA follows: TGCGCCAGCAGCCAAGAAAACAGGGCAGAGACCCAGTACTTC.

The rearrangement uses TRBV7-2 and TRBJ1-1, with TRBD1 as a possible D gene (6 bases). Germline CDR1 SGHTA, CDR2 FQGNSA. Trimming took 6 bases from V and 5 from J, leaving 13 bases between them. CDR3 length: 13 amino acids. The CDR3 spells CASRGTGATEAFF. CDR3 DNA sequence: TGTGCCAGCAGGGGGACGGGGGCAACTGAAGCTTTCTTT.

V is TRBV6-4 and J is TRBJ2-3, with D maybe TRBD1 (5 bases). V was pared by 3 bases and J by 4 bases, with 11 bases between. Germline V CDR1 and CDR2: MRHNA, SNTAGT. CDR3 length: 14 residues. Written as DNA, the CDR3 is TGTGCCAGCAGTGAATTTAGGGGTGCAGATACGCAGTATTTT. It encodes CASSEFRGADTQYF.